This T cell receptor (beta chain) was found in a study of vaccination and CD4 T cells after COVID-19 (dated by TCRdb to 2021 to 2024). Notes on the research overall: Every convalescent patient had a positive nasal swab PCR test for SARS-CoV-2, with mild disease in roughly 10 patients and severe disease in one. In the convalescent cohort there were six males and four females, among whom were two Hispanic individuals, seven Caucasians, two Asians and one multiracial person. Two doses of either the Pfizer-BioNTech BNT162b2 vaccine (n=8) or the Moderna mRNA-1273 vaccine (n=2) were administered to participants. Post-COVID blood samples from convalescent patients were collected a median of roughly 100 days after diagnosis, with a range of about 30 to 170 days. Post-vaccine blood samples were taken a median of around 68 days after the second vaccine dose, with a range of roughly 13 to 250 days. A few convalescent patients gave samples both early after vaccination (day 14) and late after vaccination (days 161 to 241). Overlapping spike peptide pools from SARS-CoV-2 and from the common cold coronaviruses HCoV-NL63, HCoV-OC43 and HCoV-229E were used as culture stimuli. Control cultures received a CEFX viral epitope pool as the positive control, an HIV-1 Nef peptide pool as the negative control, or no peptide. In roughly nine COVID-19 convalescent patients and a handful of infection-naive healthy vaccine recipients, the spike-specific CD4+ TCR repertoire before mRNA vaccination was compared with the repertoire after mRNA vaccination. General study outcomes and caveats: Of the vaccine-specific clones found in convalescent patients, nearly all (304 of 307) were mono-reactive for SARS-CoV-2 spike instead of being cross-reactive with common cold coronaviruses. The number of convalescent patients in the study was relatively small, and the study did not examine early timepoints following natural infection. In convalescent patients, a median approximately 86% of post-vaccine SARS-CoV-2-reactive clones were detected only after vaccination, and vaccine-specific priming was suggested by this finding. The median number of SARS-CoV-2-reactive clonotypes rose from around 20 after infection to 30 to 45 after vaccination, but the change was not significant.

The receptor library was made with PCR. DNA from cultured CD4+ T cells was subjected to TCR sequencing with the Oncomine TCR Beta short-read assay at the Johns Hopkins FTIC core. The QIAamp micro DNA kit was used to extract genomic DNA from the cultured CD4+ T cells. Oncomine TCR Beta libraries from cultured CD4+ T cells were pooled with unique dual indexes and sequenced on an Illumina iSeq 100. The paper's data handling went like this. Non-productive sequences were filtered out, and CDR3s that did not start with C, did not end with F or W, or were shorter than 7 amino acids were discarded. Antigen-specific clonotypes were identified with the MANAFEST web application by comparing peptide-stimulated wells with reference and other culture wells. For a clone to be called positive, the clone needed an FDR below 0.05, an odds ratio above 5, and a productive frequency above 0.1% in at least two of three replicate wells. Clonotypes that were significantly expanded in both SARS-CoV-2 spike wells and at least one common cold coronavirus spike condition were defined as cross-reactive. Levenshtein distances (stringdist) and unrooted phylogenetic trees (ape) in R version 3.6.1 were used to assess CDR3 homology. TCRdb applied fastp at Q25 and MiXCR to the public reads, then kept only in-frame beta chains. Every entry covers one CDR3 protein and lists the most common genes and DNA from its rows. TCRdb assigned the V and J calls; the authors' analysis was not used. Present in this sample are some 24,000 distinct CDR3 sequences, about 42% of which were seen just once. Around 4% of the sample comes from the top ten.

Only one count was recorded for this clonotype. The antigen it binds to is not known. No clone much larger than this one lies a single base away; base qualities are absent. Support from one read is weak. Explained via the paper, the time point label denotes: late sampling 161 to 241 days after vaccination in three convalescent patients. The label giving this sample's treatment or condition can be read as: roughly ten-day PBMC culture with coronavirus spike peptide pools or control peptides (ViraFEST assay). The ViraFEST assay, used in the study, expanded antigen-specific T cells with peptide pools and then identified the expanded clonotypes through TCR sequencing. The convalescent patients' positive SARS-CoV-2 PCR tests were from March to December 2020, which was before the Alpha, Beta and Delta variants emerged in the United States. More than 1.5 million PBMCs per well were cultured in IMDM with roughly 5.2% human AB serum and 8 to 10 IU/ml IL-2, plus 10 ug/ml peptide pools. Half of the culture medium was replaced with fresh IL-2-containing medium on days 3 and 7. CD4+ T cells were isolated after around ten days of culture through negative selection using the EasySep CD4+ T cell isolation kit. PBMCs were separated from whole blood using Ficoll-Paque Plus gradient centrifugation and then either used fresh or cryopreserved at -140C. Culture conditions were generally each tested in triplicate wells.

Trimming takes 2 bases off V and 7 bases off J; junction bases not matched to a gene: 9. The CDR3 numbers 15 residues from cysteine through phenylalanine. The kept DNA is CDR3 alone, 45 bases in frame from the first base. Via the germline V gene, CDR1 is MNHEY and CDR2 SVGAGI. The sequencing used CD4+ T cells from blood, cultured in vitro, collected about 7 months after SARS-CoV-2 vaccination. The rearranged segments are TRBV6-5 and TRBJ2-7, with TRBD1 identical over 9 junction bases. The receptor's source is a human donor who had recovered from COVID-19. The CDR3 reads as follows: CASSYQPNRGQEQYF. The base sequence is TGTGCCAGCAGTTACCAACCTAACAGGGGGCAGGAGCAGTACTTC.